This entry concerns a single T cell receptor beta chain. Every one of the donors was a Caucasian adult that lived in Nashville, Tennessee. J gave up 5 bases and V 6 bases, and 10 bases lay outside the gene matches. CDR1 is MDHEN and CDR2 is SYDVKM in the germline V gene. The CDR3 consists of 15 residues. The data stem from a study of shared clonotypes between healthy human individuals. The table came from immunoSEQ multiplex PCR; TCRdb's copy has only in-frame clones and leaves some out. The sample lists roughly 2.2 million clones, more than 80% occurring once. The sequence was obtained from a man younger than 30 in good health. Some clones in this sample may be carry-over from other donors' samples. The sequencing sample was made of naive CD4+ T cells from PBMCs. Indicated subset: CD45RA+ positively selected. The rearrangement links TRBV28 to TRBJ2-5; 9 nucleotides line up with TRBD1. CDR3 sequence reads: CASREGQGLGETQYF. The CDR3 nucleotides read TGTGCCAGCAGGGAAGGACAGGGGCTAGGGGAGACCCAGTACTTC.